The next 11 T cell receptor beta chains were all read from a single sample in a study of blood T cell repertoires in COVID-19. Only in-frame clones appear in the TCRdb table, and some are missing; sequencing was by immunoSEQ multiplex PCR. The sample includes 150,000 or so clones, approximately 78% seen only once; the top ten take 5.5% to 7%. Sequenced: PBMCs or T cells enriched from blood (not recorded which). These receptors were obtained from a woman between 50 and 59 years old who had recovered from COVID-19.

The J gene is TRBJ1-1, the V gene TRBV2; possibly TRBD1 for D (6 bases). In germline, CDR1 is SNHLY, CDR2 FYNNEI. The CDR3 extends over 11 amino acids. The ends were cut back, 6 bases at V and 8 bases at J, with 10 bases in the middle. The chain's CDR3 is CASSYRVEAFF. The CDR3 DNA sequence: TGTGCCAGCAGCTACAGGGTGGAAGCTTTCTTT.

V gene TRBV9 combines with J gene TRBJ2-7, with 7 bases aligning to TRBD2. The junction had 7 bases not matched to a gene; V was cut back by 0 bases and J by 4 bases. The CDR3 loop spans 15 amino acids. From germline, CDR1 is SGDLS and CDR2 YYNGEE. CDR3: CASSVEAGKGYEQYF. Here the CDR3 DNA reads TGTGCCAGCAGCGTAGAAGCGGGAAAGGGATACGAGCAGTACTTC.

This chain connects TRBV5-5 to TRBJ1-6; 8 nucleotides align to TRBD1. The CDR3 has 16 residues. CDR1 is SGHKS, CDR2 YYEKEE, per germline (reference sequence). The V gene end was trimmed by 4 bases and the J gene end by 3 bases; junction bases not matched to a gene: 6. The CDR3 loop is CASSLGQASYNSPLHF. The CDR3 coding sequence is TGTGCCAGCAGCCTGGGACAGGCCAGCTATAATTCACCCCTCCACTTT.

This chain connects TRBV5-1 to TRBJ2-5; 7 bases match TRBD2. Germline V gene lookup returns CDR1 SGHRS and CDR2 YFSETQ. This CDR3 region has 14 residues. V trimming: 0 bases; J trimming: 7 bases; junction bases outside the gene matches: 6. The CDR3 DNA follows: TGCGCCAGCAGCTTGGCCCTAGGACTAGGGACCCAGTACTTC. This translates into CASSLALGLGTQYF. Using reference TRBV5-1 and TRBJ2-5 for the parts outside the CDR3, the full variable domain is KAGVTQTPRYLIKTRGQQVTLSCSPISGHRSVSWYQQTPGQGLQFLFEYFSETQRNKGNFPGRFSGRQFSNSRSEMNVSTLELGDSALYLCASSLALGLGTQYFGPGTRLLVL.

The CDR3 DNA reads as TGTGCCAGCAGCTTCGGAGGGAGCGAGCAGTACGTC. Its translation: CASSFGGSEQYV. The rearrangement joins TRBV5-6 to TRBJ2-7; D possibly corresponds to TRBD2 (6 bases). Germline assignment: CDR1 SGHDT and CDR2 YYEEEE. V dropped 2 bases and J dropped 6 bases, with 9 bases sitting between them. The CDR3 totals 12 residues.

The chain recombines TRBV6-2 or TRBV6-3 with TRBJ2-1; unclear D gene. This CDR3 spans 12 amino acids. Germline assignment: CDR1 MNHEY and CDR2 SVGEGT. V lost 2 bases to trimming and J lost 7 bases, with 6 bases between them. CDR3 in amino acids: CASSYLNNEQFF. CDR3 nucleotide sequence: TGTGCCAGCAGTTACCTTAATAATGAGCAGTTCTTC.

This clone has only one observation. The CDR3 nucleotides read TGTGCCAGTAAGTTACAGGGGGTTGAAACTGAAGCTTTCTTT. Translation: CASKLQGVETEAFF. The chain has TRBV19 and TRBJ1-1, with 8 bases aligning to TRBD1. The CDR3 length is 14 residues. The trim removed 7 bases at V and 5 bases at J, leaving 9 bases unmatched. Germline V lookup: CDR1 LNHDA, CDR2 SQIVND (reference sequence).

Only one count was recorded for this clone. The rearrangement joins TRBV15 to TRBJ2-1; 13 bases are shared with TRBD2. Trimming at V came to 3 bases and at J to 7 bases, leaving 3 bases not matched to a gene. From germline, CDR1 is LNHNV and CDR2 YYDKDF (reference sequence). The CDR3 runs to 15 residues. DNA of the CDR3: TGTGCCACCAGCAGGACGGGACTAGCGGGGAATGAGCAGTTCTTC. This codes for CATSRTGLAGNEQFF.

The V gene is TRBV12-3 or TRBV12-4, the J gene TRBJ1-5, with 7 positions matching TRBD1. This CDR3 spans 13 amino acids. Unmatched junction bases numbered 4, after V lost 5 bases and J lost 6 bases. The CDR3 region has the DNA TGTGCCAGCAGTGGGACAGCTCTTCAGCCCCAGCATTTT. This encodes CASSGTALQPQHF.

The chain employs TRBV28 and TRBJ1-1; no clear D gene. The CDR3 sequence is 12 residues long. Trimming cost V 6 bases and J 11 bases, with 16 bases left between them. Germline V CDR1 and CDR2: MDHEN, SYDVKM. CDR3 nucleotide sequence: TGTGCCAGCAGCCCGAGGGAACCCCCCGCTTTCTTT. The encoded protein is CASSPREPPAFF.

V usage is TRBV7-2 and J usage is TRBJ2-7; possibly TRBD1 for D (5 bases). V lost 0 bases, J lost 1 base, and 10 bases lay in between. Germline-derived CDR1 and CDR2 are SGHTA and FQGNSA. The CDR3 is made up of 15 amino acids. Written as DNA, the CDR3 is TGTGCCAGCAGCTTAGCACGAACAGGATCCTACGAGCAGTACTTC. This encodes CASSLARTGSYEQYF.